The entry below gives a single TCR beta chain sequence along with its context. The source of the sample is a study of shared clonotypes between healthy human individuals. The protocol was immunoSEQ multiplex PCR, while the TCRdb copy is restricted to in-frame clones and leaves out a portion. The sample has a few hundred thousand clones; 97% are singletons. Trimming removed 3 bases at V and 1 base at J, with 33 bases between. The CDR3 runs to 22 residues. Germline loops: CDR1 SGHDN, CDR2 FVKESK. This clonotype originated in a young woman in good health. The V call is TRBV14, the J call TRBJ1-1; D perhaps matches TRBD1 (5 bases). Material for sequencing was naive CD4+ T cells sorted from blood. The subset is: CD45RA+ positively selected. The CDR3 reads CASSHVTTASWGRSDRNTEAFF. CDR3 DNA: TGTGCCAGCAGCCACGTTACCACGGCATCCTGGGGCAGGTCTGATCGGAACACTGAAGCTTTCTTT.